This TCR beta chain comes out of a study of OX40 agonist ivuxolimab in advanced cancers. This CDR3 has 12 residues. Germline V gene lookup returns CDR1 SGHRS and CDR2 YFSETQ. Trimming pared 0 bases from V and 12 bases from J, leaving 12 bases between. Produced via immunoSEQ multiplex PCR; TCRdb's table is partial and in-frame only. This table has tens of thousands of clones, roughly nine tenths appearing once. The chain uses TRBV5-1 and TRBJ2-5, with D possibly called TRBD1 or TRBD2 (5 bases each). This receptor was taken from an adult with an advanced solid tumor such as melanoma, head and neck, liver or kidney cancer. The specimen was CD4+ or CD8+ T cells sorted from blood, collected in a trial of the OX40 agonist ivuxolimab. CDR3 in amino acids: CASSLEGPPKYF. CDR3 sequence (DNA): TGCGCCAGCAGCTTGGAGGGACCTCCTAAGTACTTC. Drawing the rest from reference TRBV5-1 and TRBJ2-5, the complete variable domain is KAGVTQTPRYLIKTRGQQVTLSCSPISGHRSVSWYQQTPGQGLQFLFEYFSETQRNKGNFPGRFSGRQFSNSRSEMNVSTLELGDSALYLCASSLEGPPKYFGPGTRLLVL.